This TCR beta chain came from a study of shared clonotypes between healthy human individuals. Broader study findings: The study generally estimated greater richness for naive than memory subsets. Sampling used blood alone; tissue repertoires probably differ.

Method: immunoSEQ multiplex PCR; TCRdb's copy keeps in-frame clones and lacks some. The table records some 2,000,000 clones, around 95% of them present only once. On this clone: Its antigen is not identified.

The CDR3 consists of 14 residues. V lost 2 bases and J lost 7; bases outside the gene matches: 5. Germline CDR1 is ENHRY and CDR2 is SYGVKD. Specimen: naive CD4+ T cells sorted from blood. The subset was: CD45RA+ positively selected. The origin of this receptor is a man aged 18 to 30 in good health. V is TRBV10-3 and J is TRBJ2-1; 7 nucleotides align to TRBD1. DNA for the CDR3: TGTGCCATCAGTGAGGAGACAGGGTTGAATGAGCAGTTCTTC. It is translated as CAISEETGLNEQFF.